Listed below are T cell receptor beta chains from one sample, sequenced in a study of CD8+ T cells in alopecia areata. Profiling relied on immunoSEQ multiplex PCR, and the TCRdb table lists in-frame clones only, not all of them. Of fewer than 100,000 clones in the sample, 35% to 50% were seen once. The sequenced sample was CD4+ T cells sorted from blood. The receptors derive from a human donor with alopecia areata. Both conserved end residues are part of each CDR3. A D gene is named only where the DNA matches it firmly. The size of a clone is reported for some rows only, either as once, few or many, or as a class for expanded clones.

clone_size: NA; d_call: NA; j_call: TRBJ1-5; v_call: TRBV28; cdr3_aa: CASSLEGQPQHF; cdr3_nt: TGTGCCAGCAGTTTAGAAGGGCAGCCCCAGCATTTT
clone_size: NA; d_call: NA; j_call: TRBJ2-1; v_call: TRBV29-1; cdr3_aa: CSVIRSGGDEQFF; cdr3_nt: TGCAGCGTTATCCGTTCTGGGGGAGATGAGCAGTTCTTC
clone_size: NA; d_call: NA; j_call: TRBJ2-1; v_call: TRBV29-1; cdr3_aa: CSAGGHEQFF; cdr3_nt: TGCAGCGCCGGGGGGCATGAGCAGTTCTTC
clone_size: NA; d_call: NA; j_call: TRBJ2-1; v_call: TRBV30; cdr3_aa: CAWGRMGSYNEQFF; cdr3_nt: TGTGCCTGGGGGAGGATGGGCTCCTACAATGAGCAGTTCTTC
clone_size: NA; d_call: NA; j_call: TRBJ1-1; v_call: TRBV23-1; cdr3_aa: CASLPDRRRHEAFF; cdr3_nt: TGCGCCAGCCTCCCCGACAGGAGACGCCATGAAGCTTTCTTT
clone_size: NA; d_call: NA; j_call: TRBJ2-3; v_call: TRBV30; cdr3_aa: CAWSEGSTDTQYF; cdr3_nt: TGTGCCTGGAGTGAAGGGAGCACAGATACGCAGTATTTT
clone_size: NA; d_call: NA; j_call: TRBJ2-3; v_call: TRBV29-1; cdr3_aa: CSVLLGQGADTQYF; cdr3_nt: TGCAGCGTCCTCCTAGGGCAGGGCGCAGATACGCAGTATTTT
clone_size: once; d_call: NA; j_call: TRBJ1-5; v_call: TRBV30; cdr3_aa: CAWSPQGERNQPQHF; cdr3_nt: TGTGCCTGGAGTCCGCAGGGAGAACGAAATCAGCCCCAGCATTTT
clone_size: NA; d_call: TRBD2; j_call: TRBJ2-5; v_call: TRBV7-9; cdr3_aa: CASSPRLAGGETQYF; cdr3_nt: TGTGCCAGCAGCCCGCGACTAGCGGGGGGAGAGACCCAGTACTTC
clone_size: few; d_call: NA; j_call: TRBJ2-3; v_call: TRBV28; cdr3_aa: CASSTNGNAQYF; cdr3_nt: TGTGCCAGCAGTACAAACGGCAATGCGCAGTATTTT
clone_size: NA; d_call: NA; j_call: TRBJ2-5; v_call: TRBV10-1; cdr3_aa: CASSGQTETQYF; cdr3_nt: TGCGCCAGCAGTGGACAGACAGAGACCCAGTACTTC
clone_size: NA; d_call: NA; j_call: TRBJ2-3; v_call: TRBV29-1; cdr3_aa: CSDSGTTDTQYF; cdr3_nt: TGCAGCGACTCCGGGACGACAGATACGCAGTATTTT
clone_size: few; d_call: NA; j_call: TRBJ1-2; v_call: TRBV30; cdr3_aa: CAWSVSQAANYGYTF; cdr3_nt: TGTGCCTGGAGTGTATCCCAGGCGGCTAACTATGGCTACACCTTC
clone_size: few; d_call: NA; j_call: TRBJ2-3; v_call: TRBV29-1; cdr3_aa: CSVSPFQADTQYF; cdr3_nt: TGCAGCGTCAGCCCGTTTCAAGCCGATACGCAGTATTTT
clone_size: NA; d_call: NA; j_call: TRBJ2-7; v_call: TRBV6-6; cdr3_aa: CASSRSPGEQYF; cdr3_nt: TGTGCCAGCTCCCGTTCGCCTGGGGAGCAGTACTTC
clone_size: NA; d_call: NA; j_call: TRBJ2-5; v_call: TRBV30; cdr3_aa: CAWSARETQYF; cdr3_nt: TGTGCCTGGAGTGCGCGGGAGACCCAGTACTTC
clone_size: NA; d_call: NA; j_call: TRBJ2-7; v_call: TRBV6-5; cdr3_aa: CASSYQGREQYF; cdr3_nt: TGTGCCAGCAGTTACCAGGGCCGGGAGCAGTACTTC
clone_size: NA; d_call: NA; j_call: TRBJ2-5; v_call: TRBV9; cdr3_aa: CASSVGGTDFQETQYF; cdr3_nt: TGTGCCAGCAGCGTAGGCGGGACAGACTTCCAAGAGACCCAGTACTTC
clone_size: NA; d_call: NA; j_call: TRBJ2-1; v_call: TRBV2; cdr3_aa: CASKTSEQFF; cdr3_nt: TGTGCCAGCAAGACCAGTGAGCAGTTCTTC
clone_size: NA; d_call: TRBD2; j_call: TRBJ2-3; v_call: TRBV13; cdr3_aa: CASSSGRTDTQYF; cdr3_nt: TGTGCCAGCAGTAGCGGGCGAACAGATACGCAGTATTTT
clone_size: NA; d_call: NA; j_call: TRBJ2-7; v_call: TRBV4-1; cdr3_aa: CASSQFAARRSREQYF; cdr3_nt: TGCGCCAGCAGCCAATTCGCGGCACGGCGATCTCGCGAGCAGTACTTC
clone_size: few; d_call: NA; j_call: TRBJ1-5; v_call: TRBV29-1; cdr3_aa: CSVQTGGSGNQPQHF; cdr3_nt: TGCAGCGTTCAGACAGGAGGATCGGGCAATCAGCCCCAGCATTTT
clone_size: NA; d_call: TRBD1; j_call: TRBJ2-3; v_call: TRBV30; cdr3_aa: CAWMDRGLTDTQYF; cdr3_nt: TGTGCCTGGATGGACAGGGGGCTTACAGATACGCAGTATTTT
clone_size: few; d_call: TRBD2; j_call: TRBJ2-7; v_call: TRBV29-1; cdr3_aa: CSVKGLARYEQYF; cdr3_nt: TGCAGCGTTAAAGGACTAGCGCGCTACGAGCAGTACTTC